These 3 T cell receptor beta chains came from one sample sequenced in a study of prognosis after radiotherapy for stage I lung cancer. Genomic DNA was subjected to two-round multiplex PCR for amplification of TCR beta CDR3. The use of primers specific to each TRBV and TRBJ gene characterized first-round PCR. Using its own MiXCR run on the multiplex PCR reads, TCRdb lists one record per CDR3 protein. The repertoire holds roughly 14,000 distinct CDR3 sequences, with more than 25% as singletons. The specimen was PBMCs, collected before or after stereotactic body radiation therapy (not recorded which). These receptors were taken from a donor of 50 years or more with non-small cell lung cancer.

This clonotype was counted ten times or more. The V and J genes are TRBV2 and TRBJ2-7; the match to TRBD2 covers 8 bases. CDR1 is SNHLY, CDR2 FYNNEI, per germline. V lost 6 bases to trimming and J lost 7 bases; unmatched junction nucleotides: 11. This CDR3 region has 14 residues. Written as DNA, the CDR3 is TGTGCCAGCAGGCGCGGGAGGTCTTCGAGGGAGCAGTACTTC. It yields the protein CASRRGRSSREQYF.

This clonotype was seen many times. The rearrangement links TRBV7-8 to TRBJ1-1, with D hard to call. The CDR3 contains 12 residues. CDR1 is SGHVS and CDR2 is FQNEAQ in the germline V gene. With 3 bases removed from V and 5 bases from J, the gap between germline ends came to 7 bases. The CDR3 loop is CASSFPGTEAFF. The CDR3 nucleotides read TGTGCCAGCAGCTTCCCGGGAACTGAAGCTTTCTTT.

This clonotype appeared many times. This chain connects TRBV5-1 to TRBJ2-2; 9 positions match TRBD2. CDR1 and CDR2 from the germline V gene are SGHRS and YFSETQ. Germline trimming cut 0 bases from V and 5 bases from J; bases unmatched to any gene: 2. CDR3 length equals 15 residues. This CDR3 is CASSLDLAGTGELFF. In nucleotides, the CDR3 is TGCGCCAGCAGCTTGGATCTAGCGGGGACCGGGGAGCTGTTTTTT.